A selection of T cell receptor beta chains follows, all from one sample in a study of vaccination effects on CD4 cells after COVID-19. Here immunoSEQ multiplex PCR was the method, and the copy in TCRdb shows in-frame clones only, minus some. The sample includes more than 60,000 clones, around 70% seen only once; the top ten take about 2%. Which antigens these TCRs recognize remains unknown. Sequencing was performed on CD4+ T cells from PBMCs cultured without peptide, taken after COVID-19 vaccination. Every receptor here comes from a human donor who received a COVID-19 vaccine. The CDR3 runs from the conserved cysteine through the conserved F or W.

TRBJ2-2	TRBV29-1	CSVGRTVNTGELFF
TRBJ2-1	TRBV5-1	CASSPRGGASSYNEQFF
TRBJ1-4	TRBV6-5	CAIRQGTNEKLFF
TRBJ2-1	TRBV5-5	CASSLGLTLSYNEQFF
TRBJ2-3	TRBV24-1	CATSDPGQSFTDTQYF
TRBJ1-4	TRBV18	CASSPDGRKREKLFF
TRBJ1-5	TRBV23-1	CASYQQRGGTVNQPQHF
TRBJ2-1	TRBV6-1	CASSEALDSYNEQFF
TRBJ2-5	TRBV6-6	CASSKGSWGYQETQYF
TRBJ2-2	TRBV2	CASSEGNTGELFF
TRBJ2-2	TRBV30	CACLRGNTGELFF
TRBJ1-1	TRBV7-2	CASSLEYSNTEAFF
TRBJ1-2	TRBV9	CASSVAPGNYGYTF
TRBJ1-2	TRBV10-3	CAISESEGRGYTF
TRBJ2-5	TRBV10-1	CASGGPGGTQYF
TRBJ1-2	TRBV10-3	CAISTGLSNYGYTF
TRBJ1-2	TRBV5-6	CASSLFEASHYGYTF
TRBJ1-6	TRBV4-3	CASRVEGPMLNSPLHF